This TCR beta chain is drawn from a study of blood T cell repertoires in COVID-19. Across the whole study: T cells, B-cell-depleted T cells, or PBMCs supplied cDNA or gDNA.

All enrollees were about 18 to 100 years old and from fewer than 30 US areas. Two negative PCRs, clearance, or symptom resolution were required of recovered Cohort 3 donors. Germline lookup yields CDR1 MDHEN and CDR2 SYDVKM. CDR3 size: 14 residues. V dropped 3 bases and J dropped 6 bases, with 12 bases sitting between them. Produced via immunoSEQ multiplex PCR; TCRdb's table is partial and in-frame only. The sample carries roughly 250,000 clones, roughly 82% recorded once. This chain joins TRBV28 and TRBJ1-5; tentatively, D is TRBD1 (6 bases). Sequencing was performed on PBMCs or T cells enriched from blood (not recorded which). The TCR comes from a woman aged 45-65 years who had recovered from COVID-19. CDR3 residues: CASSLAGAAQPQHF. The DNA for the CDR3 is TGTGCCAGCAGTTTGGCAGGGGCCGCTCAGCCCCAGCATTTT. The full variable domain, rest sourced from reference TRBV28 and TRBJ1-5, is DVKVTQSSRYLVKRTGEKVFLECVQDMDHENMFWYRQDPGLGLRLIYFSYDVKMKEKGDIPEGYSVSREKKERFSLILESASTNQTSMYLCASSLAGAAQPQHFGDGTRLSIL.